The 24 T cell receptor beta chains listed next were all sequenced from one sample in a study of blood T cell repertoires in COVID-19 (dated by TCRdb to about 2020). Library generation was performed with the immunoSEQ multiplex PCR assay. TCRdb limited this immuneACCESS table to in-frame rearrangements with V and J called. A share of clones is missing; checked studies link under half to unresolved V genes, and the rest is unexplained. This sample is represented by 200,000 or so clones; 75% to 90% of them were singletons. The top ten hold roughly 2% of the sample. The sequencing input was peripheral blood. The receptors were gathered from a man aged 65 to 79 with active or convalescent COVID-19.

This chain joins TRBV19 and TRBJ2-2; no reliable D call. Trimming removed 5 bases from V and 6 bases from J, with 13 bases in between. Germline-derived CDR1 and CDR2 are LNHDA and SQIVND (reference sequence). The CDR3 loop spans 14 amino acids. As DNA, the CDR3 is TGTGCCAGTAGTCTTATACTACCCGCCGGGGAGCTGTTTTTT. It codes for CASSLILPAGELFF.

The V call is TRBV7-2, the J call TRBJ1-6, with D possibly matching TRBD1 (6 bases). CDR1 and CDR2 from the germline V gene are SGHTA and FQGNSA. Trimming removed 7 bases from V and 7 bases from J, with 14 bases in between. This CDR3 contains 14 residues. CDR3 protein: CASTVQGRNSPLHF. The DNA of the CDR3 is TGTGCCAGCACCGTCCAGGGGCGCAATTCACCCCTCCACTTT.

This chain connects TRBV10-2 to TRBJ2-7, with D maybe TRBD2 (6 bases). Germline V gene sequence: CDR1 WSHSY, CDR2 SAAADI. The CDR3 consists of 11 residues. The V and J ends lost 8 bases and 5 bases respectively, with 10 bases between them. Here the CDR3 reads CASSLANEQYF. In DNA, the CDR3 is TGCGCCAGCTCGCTAGCGAACGAGCAGTACTTC.

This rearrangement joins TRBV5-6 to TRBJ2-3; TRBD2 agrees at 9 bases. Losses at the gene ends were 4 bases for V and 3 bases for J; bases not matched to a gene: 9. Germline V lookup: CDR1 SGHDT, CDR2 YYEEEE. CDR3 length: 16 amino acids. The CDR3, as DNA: TGTGCCAGCAGCGTGACCGGGACTAGCAGGACAGATACGCAGTATTTT. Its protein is CASSVTGTSRTDTQYF.

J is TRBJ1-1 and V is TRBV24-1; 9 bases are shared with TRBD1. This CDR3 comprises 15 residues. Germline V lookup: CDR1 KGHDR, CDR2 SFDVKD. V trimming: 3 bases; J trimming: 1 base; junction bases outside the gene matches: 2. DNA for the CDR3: TGTGCCACCAGTGATACGGGACAGGGGAACACTGAAGCTTTCTTT. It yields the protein CATSDTGQGNTEAFF.

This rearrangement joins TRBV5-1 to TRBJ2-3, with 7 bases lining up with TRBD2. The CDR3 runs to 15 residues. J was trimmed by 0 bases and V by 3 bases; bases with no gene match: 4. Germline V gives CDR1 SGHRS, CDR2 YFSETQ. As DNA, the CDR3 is TGCGCCAGCAGCTGGAGCGGGGTAAGCACAGATACGCAGTATTTT. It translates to CASSWSGVSTDTQYF.

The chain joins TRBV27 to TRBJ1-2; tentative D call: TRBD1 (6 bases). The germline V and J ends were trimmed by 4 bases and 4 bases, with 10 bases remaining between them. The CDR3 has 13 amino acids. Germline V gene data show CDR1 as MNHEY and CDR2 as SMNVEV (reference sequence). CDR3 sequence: CASSWVQGYGYTF. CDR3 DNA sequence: TGTGCCAGCAGTTGGGTACAGGGCTATGGCTACACCTTC.

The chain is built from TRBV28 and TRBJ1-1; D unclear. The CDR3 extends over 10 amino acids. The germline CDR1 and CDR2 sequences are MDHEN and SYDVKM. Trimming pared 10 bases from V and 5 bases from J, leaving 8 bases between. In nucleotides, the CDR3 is TGTGCCACCGAGATTACTGAAGCTTTCTTT. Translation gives CATEITEAFF. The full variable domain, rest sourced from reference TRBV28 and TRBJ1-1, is DVKVTQSSRYLVKRTGEKVFLECVQDMDHENMFWYRQDPGLGLRLIYFSYDVKMKEKGDIPEGYSVSREKKERFSLILESASTNQTSMYLCATEITEAFFGQGTRLTVV.

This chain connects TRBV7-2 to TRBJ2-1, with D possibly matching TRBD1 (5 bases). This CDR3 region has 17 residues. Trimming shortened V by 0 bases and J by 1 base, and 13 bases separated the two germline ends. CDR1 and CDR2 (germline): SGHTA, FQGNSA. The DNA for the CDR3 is TGTGCCAGCAGCTTAGCTCCGTGGCCAGGGTCCTACAATGAGCAGTTCTTC. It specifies CASSLAPWPGSYNEQFF.

The CDR3 DNA follows: TGTGCCAGCAGCCTGGACAGGGGGAGTGAAAAACTGTTTTTT. Encoded protein: CASSLDRGSEKLFF. This chain joins TRBV7-2 and TRBJ1-4, with 10 nucleotides matching TRBD1. CDR3 length: 14 residues. Trimming at V came to 5 bases and at J to 7 bases, leaving 4 bases not matched to a gene. Germline CDR1 reads SGHTA; CDR2 reads FQGNSA.

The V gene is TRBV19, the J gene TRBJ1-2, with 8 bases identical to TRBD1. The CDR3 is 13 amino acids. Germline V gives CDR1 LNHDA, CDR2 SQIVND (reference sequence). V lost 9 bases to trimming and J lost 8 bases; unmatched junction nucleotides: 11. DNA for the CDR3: TGTGCCAGCCGGACAGGGAACGGGCACGGCTACACCTTC. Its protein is CASRTGNGHGYTF.

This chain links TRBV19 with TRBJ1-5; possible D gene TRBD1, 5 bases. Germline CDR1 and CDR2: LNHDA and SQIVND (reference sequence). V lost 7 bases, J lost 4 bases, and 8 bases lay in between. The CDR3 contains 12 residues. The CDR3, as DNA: TGTGCCAGTAACGACAGAAATCAGCCCCAGCATTTT. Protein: CASNDRNQPQHF.

CDR3 loop: CASRLGDISYEQYF. CDR3 nucleotides: TGTGCCAGCAGACTGGGGGACATCTCCTACGAGCAGTACTTC. The rearrangement joins TRBV11-2 to TRBJ2-7; D perhaps matches TRBD1 (6 bases). V shed 6 bases and J shed 0 bases, with 12 bases lying between them. Germline V lookup: CDR1 SGHAT, CDR2 FQNNGV. The CDR3 contains 14 residues.

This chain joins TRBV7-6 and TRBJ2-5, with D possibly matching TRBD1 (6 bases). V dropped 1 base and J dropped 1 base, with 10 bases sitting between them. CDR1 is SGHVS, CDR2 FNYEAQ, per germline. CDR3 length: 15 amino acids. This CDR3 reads CASSLEQGPQETQYF. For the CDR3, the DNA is TGTGCCAGCAGCTTAGAACAGGGTCCCCAAGAGACCCAGTACTTC. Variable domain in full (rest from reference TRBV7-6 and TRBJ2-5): GAGVSQSPRYKVTKRGQDVALRCDPISGHVSLYWYRQALGQGPEFLTYFNYEAQQDKSGLPNDRFSAERPEGSISTLTIQRTEQRDSAMYRCASSLEQGPQETQYFGPGTRLLVL.

The CDR3 DNA sequence: TGTGCCAGCTCACCCCTCTCGGACAATGAGCAGTTCTTC. It specifies CASSPLSDNEQFF. The chain recombines TRBV18 with TRBJ2-1; the D is unclear. The CDR3 totals 13 residues. Trimming removed 3 bases from V and 5 bases from J, with 8 bases in between. Germline V gene lookup returns CDR1 KGHSH and CDR2 LQKENI.

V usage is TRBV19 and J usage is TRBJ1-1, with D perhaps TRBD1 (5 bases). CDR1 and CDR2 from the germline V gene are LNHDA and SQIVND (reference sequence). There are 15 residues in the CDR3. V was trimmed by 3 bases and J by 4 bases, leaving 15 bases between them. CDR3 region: CASSMRGAGRTEAFF. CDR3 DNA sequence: TGTGCCAGTAGTATGAGGGGAGCGGGGCGCACTGAAGCTTTCTTT. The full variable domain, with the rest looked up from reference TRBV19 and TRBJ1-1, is DGGITQSPKYLFRKEGQNVTLSCEQNLNHDAMYWYRQDPGQGLRLIYYSQIVNDFQKGDIAEGYSVSREKKESFPLTVTSAQKNPTAFYLCASSMRGAGRTEAFFGQGTRLTVV.

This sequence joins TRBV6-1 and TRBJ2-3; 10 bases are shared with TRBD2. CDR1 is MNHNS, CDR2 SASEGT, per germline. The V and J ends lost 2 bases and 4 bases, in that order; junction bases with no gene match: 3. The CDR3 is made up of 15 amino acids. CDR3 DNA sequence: TGTGCCAGCAGTGAACTAGCGGGAGCCCCAGATACGCAGTATTTT. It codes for CASSELAGAPDTQYF.

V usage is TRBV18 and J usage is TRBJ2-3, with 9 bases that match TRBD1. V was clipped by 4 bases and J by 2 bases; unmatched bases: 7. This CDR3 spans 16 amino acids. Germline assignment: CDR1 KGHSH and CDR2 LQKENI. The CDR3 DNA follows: TGTGCCAGCTCACTAGGGACAGGGACCACCACAGATACGCAGTATTTT. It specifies CASSLGTGTTTDTQYF.

The CDR3 protein is CASSLVGGTTYNEQFF. The CDR3 nucleotides are TGCGCCAGCAGCTTGGTTGGGGGGACCACCTACAATGAGCAGTTCTTC. V and J are TRBV5-1 and TRBJ2-1, with a tentative D call TRBD2 (6 bases). Trimming shortened V by 0 bases and J by 2 bases, and 12 bases separated the two germline ends. The CDR3 covers 16 residues. CDR1 is SGHRS and CDR2 is YFSETQ in the germline V gene.

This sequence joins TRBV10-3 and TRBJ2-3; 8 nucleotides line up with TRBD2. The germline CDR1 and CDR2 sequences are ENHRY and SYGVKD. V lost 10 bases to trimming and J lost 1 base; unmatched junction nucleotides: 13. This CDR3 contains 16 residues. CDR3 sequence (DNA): TGTGCCACCCGGGGGGGGCTGGGACCGGGCACAGATACGCAGTATTTT. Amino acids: CATRGGLGPGTDTQYF.

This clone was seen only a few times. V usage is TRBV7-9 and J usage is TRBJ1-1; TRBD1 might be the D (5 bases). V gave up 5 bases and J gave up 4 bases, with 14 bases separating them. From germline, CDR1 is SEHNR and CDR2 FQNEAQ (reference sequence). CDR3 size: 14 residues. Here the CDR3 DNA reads TGTGCCAGCAGCAACCGGACATTTCGCACTGAAGCTTTCTTT. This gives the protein CASSNRTFRTEAFF.

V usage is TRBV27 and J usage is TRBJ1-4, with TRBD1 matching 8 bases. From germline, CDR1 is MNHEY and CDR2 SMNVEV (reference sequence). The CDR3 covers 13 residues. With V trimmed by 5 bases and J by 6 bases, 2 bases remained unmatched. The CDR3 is CASSAQGDEKLFF. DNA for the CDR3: TGTGCCAGCAGTGCACAGGGGGATGAAAAACTGTTTTTT.

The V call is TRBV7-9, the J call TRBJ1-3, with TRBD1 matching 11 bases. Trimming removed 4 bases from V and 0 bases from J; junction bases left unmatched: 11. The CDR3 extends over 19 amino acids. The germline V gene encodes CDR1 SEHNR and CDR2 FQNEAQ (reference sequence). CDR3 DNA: TGTGCCAGCAGCTCCAAAACGTCCGGGACAGGGGGCTCTGGAAACACCATATATTTT. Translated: CASSSKTSGTGGSGNTIYF.

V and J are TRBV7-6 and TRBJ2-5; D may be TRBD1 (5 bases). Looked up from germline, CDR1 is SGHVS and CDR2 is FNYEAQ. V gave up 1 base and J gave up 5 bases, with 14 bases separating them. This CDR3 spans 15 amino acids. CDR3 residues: CASSLGSRGPETQYF. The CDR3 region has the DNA TGTGCCAGCAGCTTAGGATCTAGGGGCCCCGAGACCCAGTACTTC.